This TCR beta chain derives from a study of blood T cell repertoires in COVID-19. The overall study: The study drew acute and convalescent COVID-19 samples from the United States, Italy and Spain.

The V end was cut by 4 bases, the J end by 6 bases, with 17 bases between. Per the germline V gene, CDR1 is SEHNR and CDR2 is FQNEAQ (reference sequence). CDR3 length equals 15 residues. The table came from immunoSEQ multiplex PCR; TCRdb's copy has only in-frame clones and leaves some out. This table holds 200,000 to 250,000 clones, roughly four fifths found once. The clonotype was recovered from a woman aged 45 to 65 with acute or convalescent COVID-19. The rearrangement uses TRBV7-9 and TRBJ2-3; D is possibly TRBD1 (6 bases). Sequenced: peripheral blood. The CDR3 sequence: CASSSPYGQPDTQYF. The CDR3 DNA reads TGTGCCAGCAGCTCCCCCTACGGACAGCCCGATACGCAGTATTTT.